The clone carrying this T cell receptor (beta chain) was recorded a few times. The sample originates from a study of identical twins. This CDR3 region has 14 residues. CDR1 and CDR2 (germline): SEHNR, FQNEAQ (reference sequence). V lost 6 bases to trimming and J lost 1 base, with 12 bases between them. Via MiXCR, TCRdb re-called the 5' RACE reads, giving one row per CDR3 protein. The sample includes under 1 million distinct CDR3 sequences, more than 9% of them seen just once. This sample was shared with a second study, whose subject was yellow fever vaccine responses in identical twins.

The V and J genes are TRBV7-9 and TRBJ1-1, with D possibly being TRBD1 (5 bases). The sequence was obtained from a woman younger than 30 in good health. The sequencing input was PBMCs. The DNA of the CDR3 is TGTGCCAGCAGGCACGGGACGGCGAACACTGAAGCTTTCTTT. Translation gives CASRHGTANTEAFF.